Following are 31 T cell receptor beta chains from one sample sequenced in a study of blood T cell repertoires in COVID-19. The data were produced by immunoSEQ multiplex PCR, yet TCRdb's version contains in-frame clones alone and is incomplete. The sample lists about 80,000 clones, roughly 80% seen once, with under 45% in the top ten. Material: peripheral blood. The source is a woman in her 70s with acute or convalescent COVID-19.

The CDR3, as DNA: TGTGCCAGCAGCGGGGGACTAGCGGATCCCAGGAGCTCCTACAATGAGCAGTTCTTC. Translation: CASSGGLADPRSSYNEQFF. This sequence joins TRBV2 and TRBJ2-1; the match to TRBD2 covers 11 bases. The CDR3 spans 19 residues. In germline, CDR1 is SNHLY, CDR2 FYNNEI. The trim removed 6 bases at V and 0 bases at J, leaving 13 bases unmatched.

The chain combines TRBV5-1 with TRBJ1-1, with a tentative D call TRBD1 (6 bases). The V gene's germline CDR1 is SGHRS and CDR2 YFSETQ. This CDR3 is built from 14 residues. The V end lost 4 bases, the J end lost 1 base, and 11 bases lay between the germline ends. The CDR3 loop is CASSIQGENTEAFF. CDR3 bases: TGCGCCAGCAGCATACAGGGCGAGAACACTGAAGCTTTCTTT.

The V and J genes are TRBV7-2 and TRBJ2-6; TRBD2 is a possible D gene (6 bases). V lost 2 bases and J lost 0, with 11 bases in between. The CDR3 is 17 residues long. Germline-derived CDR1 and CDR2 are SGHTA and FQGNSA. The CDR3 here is CASSLRGTSSGANVLTF. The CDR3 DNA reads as TGTGCCAGCAGCTTACGCGGGACCAGCTCTGGGGCCAACGTCCTGACTTTC.

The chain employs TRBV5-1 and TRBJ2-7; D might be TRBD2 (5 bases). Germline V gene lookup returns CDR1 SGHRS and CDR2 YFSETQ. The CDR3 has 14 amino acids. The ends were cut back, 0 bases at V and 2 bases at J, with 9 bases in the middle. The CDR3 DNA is TGCGCCAGCAGCTTGGATAGCGAAGCCTACGAGCAGTACTTC. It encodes CASSLDSEAYEQYF.

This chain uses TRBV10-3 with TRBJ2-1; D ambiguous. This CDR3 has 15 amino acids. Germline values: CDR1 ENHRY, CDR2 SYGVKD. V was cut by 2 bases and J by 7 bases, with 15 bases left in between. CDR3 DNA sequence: TGTGCCATCAGTGAGAAGAGCGATTCCGCTAATGAGCAGTTCTTC. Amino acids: CAISEKSDSANEQFF.

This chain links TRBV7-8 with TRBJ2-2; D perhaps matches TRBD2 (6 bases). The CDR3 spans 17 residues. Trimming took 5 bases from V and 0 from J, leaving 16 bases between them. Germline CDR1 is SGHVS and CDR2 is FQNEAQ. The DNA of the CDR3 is TGTGCCAGCAGCCCTCATAGGTGGGGGGCGAACACCGGGGAGCTGTTTTTT. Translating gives CASSPHRWGANTGELFF.

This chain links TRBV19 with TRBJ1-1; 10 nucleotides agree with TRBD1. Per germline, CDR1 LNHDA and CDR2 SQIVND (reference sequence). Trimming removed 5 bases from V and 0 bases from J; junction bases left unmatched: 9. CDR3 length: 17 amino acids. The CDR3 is CASSPGQGQNLNTEAFF. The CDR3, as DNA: TGTGCCAGTAGTCCGGGACAGGGGCAGAATTTGAACACTGAAGCTTTCTTT.

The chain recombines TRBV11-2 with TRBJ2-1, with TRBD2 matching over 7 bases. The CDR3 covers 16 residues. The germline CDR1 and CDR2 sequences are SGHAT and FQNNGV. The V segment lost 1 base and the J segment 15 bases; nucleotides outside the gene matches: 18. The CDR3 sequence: CASSLGGGFRTMSGFF. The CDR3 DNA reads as TGTGCCAGCAGCTTAGGGGGGGGATTCCGAACAATGAGTGGGTTCTTC.

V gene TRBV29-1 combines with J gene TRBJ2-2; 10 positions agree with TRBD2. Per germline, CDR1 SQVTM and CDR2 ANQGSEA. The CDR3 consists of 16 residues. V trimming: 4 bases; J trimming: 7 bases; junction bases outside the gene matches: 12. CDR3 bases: TGCAGCGTTGCCAGGGAGGCTAGCGGGAGCGGCGGGGAGCTGTTTTTT. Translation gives CSVAREASGSGGELFF.

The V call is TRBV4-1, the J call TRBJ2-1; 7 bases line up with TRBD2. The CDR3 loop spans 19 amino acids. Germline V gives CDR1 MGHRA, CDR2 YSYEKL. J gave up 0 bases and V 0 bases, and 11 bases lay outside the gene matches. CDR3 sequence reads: CASSQEPPSGMSSYNEQFF. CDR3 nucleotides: TGCGCCAGCAGCCAAGAACCGCCTAGCGGTATGAGCTCCTACAATGAGCAGTTCTTC.

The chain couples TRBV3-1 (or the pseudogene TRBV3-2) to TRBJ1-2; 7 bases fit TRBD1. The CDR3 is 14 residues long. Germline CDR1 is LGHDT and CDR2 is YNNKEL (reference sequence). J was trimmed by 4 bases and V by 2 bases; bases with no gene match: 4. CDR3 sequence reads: CASSQTGVVYGYTF. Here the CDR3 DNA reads TGTGCCAGCAGCCAAACAGGGGTGGTCTATGGCTACACCTTC.

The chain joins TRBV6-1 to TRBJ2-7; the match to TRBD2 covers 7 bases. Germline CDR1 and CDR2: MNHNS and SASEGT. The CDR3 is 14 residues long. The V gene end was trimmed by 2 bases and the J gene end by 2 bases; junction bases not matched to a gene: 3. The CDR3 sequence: CASSESGTAYEQYF. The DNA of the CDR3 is TGTGCCAGCAGTGAAAGCGGGACGGCCTACGAGCAGTACTTC.

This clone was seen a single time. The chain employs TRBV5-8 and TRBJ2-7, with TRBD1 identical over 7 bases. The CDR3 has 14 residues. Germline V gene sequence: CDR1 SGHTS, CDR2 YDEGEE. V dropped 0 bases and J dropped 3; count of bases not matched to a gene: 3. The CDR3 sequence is CASSLGQGVYEQYF. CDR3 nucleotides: TGTGCCAGCAGCTTGGGCCAGGGGGTCTACGAGCAGTACTTC.

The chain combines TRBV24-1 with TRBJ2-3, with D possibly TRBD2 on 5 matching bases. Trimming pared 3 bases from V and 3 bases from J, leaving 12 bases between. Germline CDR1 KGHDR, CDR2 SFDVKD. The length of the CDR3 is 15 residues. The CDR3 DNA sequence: TGTGCCACCAGTGATGTTAGCGAATCTACAGATACGCAGTATTTT. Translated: CATSDVSESTDTQYF.

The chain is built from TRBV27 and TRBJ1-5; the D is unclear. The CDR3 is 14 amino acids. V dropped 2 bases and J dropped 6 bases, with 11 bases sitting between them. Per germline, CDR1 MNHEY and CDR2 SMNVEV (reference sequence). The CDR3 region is CASSLIVGSQPQHF. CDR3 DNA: TGTGCCAGCAGTTTAATCGTAGGGAGTCAGCCCCAGCATTTT.

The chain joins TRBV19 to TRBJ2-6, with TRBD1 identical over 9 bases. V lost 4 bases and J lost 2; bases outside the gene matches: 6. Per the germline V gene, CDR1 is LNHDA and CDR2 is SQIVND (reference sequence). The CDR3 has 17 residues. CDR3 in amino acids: CASSTGTGYPGANVLTF. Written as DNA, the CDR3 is TGTGCCAGTAGTACGGGGACAGGGTACCCTGGGGCCAACGTCCTGACTTTC.

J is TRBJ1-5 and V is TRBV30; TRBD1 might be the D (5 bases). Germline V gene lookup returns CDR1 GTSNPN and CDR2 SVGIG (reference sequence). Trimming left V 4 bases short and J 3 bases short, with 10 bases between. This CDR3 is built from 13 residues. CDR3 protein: CAWNQGTNQPQHF. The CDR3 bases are TGTGCCTGGAACCAGGGTACCAATCAGCCCCAGCATTTT.

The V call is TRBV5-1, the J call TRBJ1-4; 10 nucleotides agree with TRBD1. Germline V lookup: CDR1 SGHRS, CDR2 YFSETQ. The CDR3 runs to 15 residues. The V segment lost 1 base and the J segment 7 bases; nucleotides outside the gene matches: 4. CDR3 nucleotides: TGCGCCAGCAGCTTGAGGGGACAGGGGAGTGAAAAACTGTTTTTT. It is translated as CASSLRGQGSEKLFF.

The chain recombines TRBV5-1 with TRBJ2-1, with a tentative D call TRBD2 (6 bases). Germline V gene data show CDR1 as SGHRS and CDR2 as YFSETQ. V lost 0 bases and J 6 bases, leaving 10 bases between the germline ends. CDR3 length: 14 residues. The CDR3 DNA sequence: TGCGCCAGCAGCTTGGTTGGGGGACTCAATGAGCAGTTCTTC. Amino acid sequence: CASSLVGGLNEQFF.

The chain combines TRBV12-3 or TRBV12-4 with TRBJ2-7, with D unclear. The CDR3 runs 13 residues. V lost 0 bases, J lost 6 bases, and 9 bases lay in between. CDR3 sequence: CASSLADRSEQYF. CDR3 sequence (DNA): TGTGCCAGCAGTTTAGCGGATCGGAGCGAGCAGTACTTC.

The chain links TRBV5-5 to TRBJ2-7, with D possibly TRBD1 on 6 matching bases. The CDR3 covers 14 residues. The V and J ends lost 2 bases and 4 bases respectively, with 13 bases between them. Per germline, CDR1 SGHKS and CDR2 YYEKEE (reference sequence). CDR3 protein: CASSLQGVMYEQYF. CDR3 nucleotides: TGTGCCAGCAGCTTACAGGGTGTTATGTACGAGCAGTACTTC.

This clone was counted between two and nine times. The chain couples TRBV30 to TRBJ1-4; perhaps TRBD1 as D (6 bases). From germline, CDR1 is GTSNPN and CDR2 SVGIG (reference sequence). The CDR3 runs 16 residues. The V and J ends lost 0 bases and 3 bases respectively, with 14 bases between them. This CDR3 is CAWSVPRRGSNEKLFF. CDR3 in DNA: TGTGCCTGGAGTGTACCCCGCAGGGGTTCTAATGAAAAACTGTTTTTT.

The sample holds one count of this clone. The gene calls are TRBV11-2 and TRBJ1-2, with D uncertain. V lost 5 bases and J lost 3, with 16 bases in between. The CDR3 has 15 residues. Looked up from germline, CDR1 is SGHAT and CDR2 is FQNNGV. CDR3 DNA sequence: TGTGCCAGCAGCAAAAATCCGGGGAGCGACTATGGCTACACCTTC. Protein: CASSKNPGSDYGYTF.

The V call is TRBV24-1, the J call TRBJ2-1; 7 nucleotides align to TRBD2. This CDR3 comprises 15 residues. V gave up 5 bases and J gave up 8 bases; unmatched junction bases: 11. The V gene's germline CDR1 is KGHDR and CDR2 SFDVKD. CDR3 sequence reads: CATSAAGVRGDEQFF. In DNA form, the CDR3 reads TGTGCCACCAGTGCGGCGGGAGTACGGGGCGATGAGCAGTTCTTC.

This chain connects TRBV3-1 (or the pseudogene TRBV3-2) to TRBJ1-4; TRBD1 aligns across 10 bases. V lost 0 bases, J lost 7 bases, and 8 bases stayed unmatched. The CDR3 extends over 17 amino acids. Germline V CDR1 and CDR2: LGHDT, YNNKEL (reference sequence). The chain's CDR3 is CASSQDGTGAGSEKLFF. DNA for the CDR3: TGTGCCAGCAGCCAAGATGGGACAGGGGCTGGGAGTGAAAAACTGTTTTTT.

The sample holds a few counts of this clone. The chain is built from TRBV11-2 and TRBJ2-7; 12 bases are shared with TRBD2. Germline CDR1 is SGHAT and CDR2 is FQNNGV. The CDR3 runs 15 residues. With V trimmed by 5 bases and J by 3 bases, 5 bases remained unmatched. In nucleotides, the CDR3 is TGTGCCAGCAGCCCCGGACTAGCGGGGTTCTACGAGCAGTACTTC. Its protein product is CASSPGLAGFYEQYF.

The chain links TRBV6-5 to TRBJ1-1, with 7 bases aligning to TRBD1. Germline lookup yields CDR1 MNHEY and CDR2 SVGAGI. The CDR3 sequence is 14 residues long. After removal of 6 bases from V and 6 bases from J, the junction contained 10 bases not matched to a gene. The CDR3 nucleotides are TGTGCCAGCAGCCTGGGGACAGTATCCCCTGAAGCTTTCTTT. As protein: CASSLGTVSPEAFF.

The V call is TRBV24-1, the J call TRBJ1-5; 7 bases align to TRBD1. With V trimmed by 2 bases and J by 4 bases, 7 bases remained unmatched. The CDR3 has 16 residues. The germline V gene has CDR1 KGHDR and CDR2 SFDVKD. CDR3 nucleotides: TGTGCCACCAGTGATTCAGGGGGGACACCGAATCAGCCCCAGCATTTT. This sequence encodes CATSDSGGTPNQPQHF.

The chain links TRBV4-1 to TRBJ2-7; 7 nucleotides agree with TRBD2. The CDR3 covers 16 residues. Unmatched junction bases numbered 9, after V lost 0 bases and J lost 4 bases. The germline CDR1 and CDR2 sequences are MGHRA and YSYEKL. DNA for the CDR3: TGCGCCAGCAGCCAAGAACTAGTGGGCGGGAGTTACGAGCAGTACTTC. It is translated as CASSQELVGGSYEQYF.

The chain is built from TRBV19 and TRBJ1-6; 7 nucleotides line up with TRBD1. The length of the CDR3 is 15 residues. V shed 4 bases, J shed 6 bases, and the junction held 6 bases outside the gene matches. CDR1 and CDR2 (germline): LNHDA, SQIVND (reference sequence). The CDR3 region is CASSTTGEANSPLHF. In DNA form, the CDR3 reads TGTGCCAGTAGTACCACAGGGGAAGCTAATTCACCCCTCCACTTT.

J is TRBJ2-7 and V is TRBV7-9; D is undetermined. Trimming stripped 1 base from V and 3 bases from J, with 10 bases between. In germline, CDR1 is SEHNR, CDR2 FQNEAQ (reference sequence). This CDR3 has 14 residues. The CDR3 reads CASSLGEASYEQYF. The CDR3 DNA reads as TGTGCCAGCAGCTTAGGAGAGGCTAGCTACGAGCAGTACTTC.